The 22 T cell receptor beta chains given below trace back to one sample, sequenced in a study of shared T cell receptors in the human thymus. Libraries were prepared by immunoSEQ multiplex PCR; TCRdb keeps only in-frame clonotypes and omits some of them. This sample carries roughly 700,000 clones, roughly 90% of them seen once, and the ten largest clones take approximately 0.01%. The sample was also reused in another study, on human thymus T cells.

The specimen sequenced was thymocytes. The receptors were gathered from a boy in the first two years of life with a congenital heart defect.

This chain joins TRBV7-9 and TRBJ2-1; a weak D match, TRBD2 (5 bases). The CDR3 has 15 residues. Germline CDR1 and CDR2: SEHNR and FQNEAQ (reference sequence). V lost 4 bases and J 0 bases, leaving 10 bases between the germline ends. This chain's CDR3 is CASSCGGDSYNEQFF. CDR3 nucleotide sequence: TGTGCCAGCAGCTGCGGAGGCGACTCCTACAATGAGCAGTTCTTC. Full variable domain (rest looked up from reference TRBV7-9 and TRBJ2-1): DTGVSQNPRHKITKRGQNVTFRCDPISEHNRLYWYRQTLGQGPEFLTYFQNEAQLEKSRLLSDRFSAERPKGSFSTLEIQRTEQGDSAMYLCASSCGGDSYNEQFFGPGTRLTVL.

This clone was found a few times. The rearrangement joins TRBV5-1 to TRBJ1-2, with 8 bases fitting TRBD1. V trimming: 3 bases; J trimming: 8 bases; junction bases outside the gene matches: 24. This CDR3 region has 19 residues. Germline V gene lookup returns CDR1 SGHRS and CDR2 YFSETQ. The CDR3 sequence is CASSYRGFGQGLPFEGYTF. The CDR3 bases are TGCGCCAGCAGCTACCGGGGGTTTGGACAGGGCCTCCCCTTCGAGGGCTACACCTTC.

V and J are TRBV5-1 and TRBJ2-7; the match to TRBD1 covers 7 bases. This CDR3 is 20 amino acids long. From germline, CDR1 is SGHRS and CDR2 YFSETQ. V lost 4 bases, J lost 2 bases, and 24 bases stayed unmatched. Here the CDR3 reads CASSQRVRDSTQSITYEQYF. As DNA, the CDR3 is TGCGCCAGCAGCCAACGCGTCCGGGACAGCACACAATCAATAACCTACGAGCAGTACTTC. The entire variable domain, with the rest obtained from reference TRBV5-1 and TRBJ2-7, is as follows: KAGVTQTPRYLIKTRGQQVTLSCSPISGHRSVSWYQQTPGQGLQFLFEYFSETQRNKGNFPGRFSGRQFSNSRSEMNVSTLELGDSALYLCASSQRVRDSTQSITYEQYFGPGTRLTVT.

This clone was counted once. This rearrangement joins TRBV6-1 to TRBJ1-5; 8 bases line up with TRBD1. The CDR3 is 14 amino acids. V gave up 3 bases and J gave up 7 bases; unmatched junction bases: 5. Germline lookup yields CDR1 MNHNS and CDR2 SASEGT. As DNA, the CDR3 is TGTGCCAGCAGTGACCCCGGGACAGGACAGCCCCAGCATTTT. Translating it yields CASSDPGTGQPQHF.

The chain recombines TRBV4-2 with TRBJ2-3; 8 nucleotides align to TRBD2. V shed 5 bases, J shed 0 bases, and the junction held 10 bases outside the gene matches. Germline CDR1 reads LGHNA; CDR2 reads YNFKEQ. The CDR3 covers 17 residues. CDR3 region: CASSERVAGSSTDTQYF. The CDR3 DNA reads TGTGCCAGCAGCGAGCGTGTAGCGGGGTCTAGCACAGATACGCAGTATTTT.

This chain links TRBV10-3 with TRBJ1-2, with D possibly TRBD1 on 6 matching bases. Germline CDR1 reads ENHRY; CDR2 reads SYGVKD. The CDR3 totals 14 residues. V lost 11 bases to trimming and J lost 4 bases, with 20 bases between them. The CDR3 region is CAAWGGPGSYGYTF. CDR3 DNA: TGTGCCGCTTGGGGGGGGCCGGGTTCCTATGGCTACACCTTC.

The CDR3 is CASSLAQQGEPTDTQYF. The CDR3 region has the DNA TGTGCCAGCAGCTTAGCGCAGCAGGGGGAGCCCACAGATACGCAGTATTTT. This chain connects TRBV7-9 to TRBJ2-3; 7 bases align to TRBD1. The CDR3 runs 17 residues. Germline V gene sequence: CDR1 SEHNR, CDR2 FQNEAQ (reference sequence). V was clipped by 0 bases and J by 2 bases; unmatched bases: 8.

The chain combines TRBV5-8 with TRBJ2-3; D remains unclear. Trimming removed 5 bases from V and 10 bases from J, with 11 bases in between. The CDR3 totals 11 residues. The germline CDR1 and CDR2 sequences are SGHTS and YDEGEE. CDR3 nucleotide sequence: TGTGCCAGCAGTTTTCCCCACTCGCAGTATTTT. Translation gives CASSFPHSQYF. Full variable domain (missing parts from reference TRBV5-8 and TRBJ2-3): EAGVTQSPTHLIKTRGQQATLRCSPISGHTSVYWYQQALGLGLQFLLWYDEGEERNRGNFPPRFSGRQFPNYSSELNVNALELEDSALYLCASSFPHSQYFGPGTRLTVL.

As DNA, the CDR3 is TGTGCCAGCAGCAGAGGGACAGGGGAGTGTACTGAAGCTTTCTTT. Residues: CASSRGTGECTEAFF. This sequence joins TRBV5-5 and TRBJ1-1, with 10 bases aligning to TRBD1. This CDR3 has 15 residues. The V gene's germline CDR1 is SGHKS and CDR2 YYEKEE (reference sequence). Trimming removed 4 bases from V and 5 bases from J; junction bases left unmatched: 8. Full variable domain (rest looked up from reference TRBV5-5 and TRBJ1-1): DAGVTQSPTHLIKTRGQQVTLRCSPISGHKSVSWYQQVLGQGPQFIFQYYEKEERGRGNFPDRFSARQFPNYSSELNVNALLLGDSALYLCASSRGTGECTEAFFGQGTRLTVV.

DNA of the CDR3: TGTGCCGTCTGGAGGGAGTCCTACAATGAGCAGTTCTTC. It encodes CAVWRESYNEQFF. V and J are TRBV7-2 and TRBJ2-1; a possible D gene is TRBD2 (6 bases). V dropped 11 bases and J dropped 1 base, with 12 bases sitting between them. CDR1 SGHTA and CDR2 FQGNSA come from the germline V gene. CDR3 length: 13 residues.

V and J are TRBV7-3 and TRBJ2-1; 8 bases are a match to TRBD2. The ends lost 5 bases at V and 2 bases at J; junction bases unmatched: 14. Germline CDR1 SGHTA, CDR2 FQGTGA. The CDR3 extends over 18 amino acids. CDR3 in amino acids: CASSPSGGAGVAYNEQFF. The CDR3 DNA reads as TGTGCCAGCAGCCCCTCCGGGGGAGCGGGAGTAGCCTACAATGAGCAGTTCTTC.

CDR3 loop: CASSLSPLEAAPYEQYF. The CDR3 DNA follows: TGTGCCAGCAGCTTATCCCCTTTAGAAGCCGCACCCTACGAGCAGTACTTC. The rearrangement uses TRBV7-2 and TRBJ2-7; D not resolved. V was trimmed by 2 bases and J by 2 bases, leaving 19 bases between them. The CDR3 runs 17 residues. Germline values: CDR1 SGHTA, CDR2 FQGNSA. The full variable domain, rest sourced from reference TRBV7-2 and TRBJ2-7, is GAGVSQSPSNKVTEKGKDVELRCDPISGHTALYWYRQSLGQGLEFLIYFQGNSAPDKSGLPSDRFSAERTGGSVSTLTIQRTQQEDSAVYLCASSLSPLEAAPYEQYFGPGTRLTVT.

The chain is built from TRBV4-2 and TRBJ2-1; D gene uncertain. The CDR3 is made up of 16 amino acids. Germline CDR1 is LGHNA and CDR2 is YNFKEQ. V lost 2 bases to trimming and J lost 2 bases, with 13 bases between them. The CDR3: CASSQIGASPYNEQFF. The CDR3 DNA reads TGTGCCAGCAGCCAAATAGGAGCGTCCCCCTACAATGAGCAGTTCTTC.

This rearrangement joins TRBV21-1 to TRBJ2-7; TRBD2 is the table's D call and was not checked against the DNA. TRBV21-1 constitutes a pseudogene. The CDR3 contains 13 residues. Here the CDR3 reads CASSKGAGYEQYF. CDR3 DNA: TGTGCCAGCAGCAAAGGGGCGGGCTACGAGCAGTACTTC.

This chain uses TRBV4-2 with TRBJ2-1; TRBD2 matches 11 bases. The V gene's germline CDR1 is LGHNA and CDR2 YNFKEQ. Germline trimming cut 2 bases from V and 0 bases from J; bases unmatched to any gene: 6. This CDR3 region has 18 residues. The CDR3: CASSQTLAGGPSYNEQFF. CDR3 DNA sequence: TGTGCCAGCAGCCAAACCCTAGCGGGAGGACCCTCCTACAATGAGCAGTTCTTC.

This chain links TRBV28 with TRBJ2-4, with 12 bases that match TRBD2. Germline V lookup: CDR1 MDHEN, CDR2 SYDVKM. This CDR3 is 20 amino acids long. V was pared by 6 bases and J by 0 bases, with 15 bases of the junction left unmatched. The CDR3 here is CASSQRGTSGYSLAKNIQYF. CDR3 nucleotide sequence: TGTGCCAGCAGCCAAAGAGGGACTAGCGGGTACTCCTTAGCCAAAAACATTCAGTACTTC. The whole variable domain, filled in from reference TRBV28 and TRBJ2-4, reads DVKVTQSSRYLVKRTGEKVFLECVQDMDHENMFWYRQDPGLGLRLIYFSYDVKMKEKGDIPEGYSVSREKKERFSLILESASTNQTSMYLCASSQRGTSGYSLAKNIQYFGAGTRLSVL.

The CDR3 coding sequence is TGTGCCAGCAGCGGAACAGGGGTCGAGCAGTACTTC. This codes for CASSGTGVEQYF. This chain links TRBV9 with TRBJ2-7, with TRBD1 matching over 7 bases. The CDR3 is made up of 12 amino acids. CDR1 and CDR2 from the germline V gene are SGDLS and YYNGEE. Trimming took 3 bases from V and 6 from J; bases not matched to a gene: 3.

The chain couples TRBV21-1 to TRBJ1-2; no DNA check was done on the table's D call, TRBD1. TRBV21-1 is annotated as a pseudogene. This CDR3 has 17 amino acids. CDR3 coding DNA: TGTGCCAGCAGCCCTCGGACAGGGGAGATCTTTAACTATGGCTACACCTTC. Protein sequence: CASSPRTGEIFNYGYTF.

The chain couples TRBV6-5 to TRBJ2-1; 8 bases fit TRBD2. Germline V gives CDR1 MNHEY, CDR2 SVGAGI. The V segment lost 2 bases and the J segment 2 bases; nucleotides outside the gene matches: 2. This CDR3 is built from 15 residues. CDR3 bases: TGTGCCAGCAGTTACAGTAGCGGGACCTACAATGAGCAGTTCTTC. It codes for CASSYSSGTYNEQFF.

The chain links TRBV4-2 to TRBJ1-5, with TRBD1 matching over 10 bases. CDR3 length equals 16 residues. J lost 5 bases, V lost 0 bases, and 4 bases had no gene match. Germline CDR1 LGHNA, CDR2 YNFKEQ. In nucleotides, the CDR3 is TGTGCCAGCAGCCAAGAGACAGGGGGCCCCGATCAGCCCCAGCATTTT. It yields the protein CASSQETGGPDQPQHF.

This chain's CDR3 is CASSRSLAGGVYNEQFF. The CDR3 nucleotides read TGCGCCAGCAGCCGTTCACTAGCGGGAGGGGTCTACAATGAGCAGTTCTTC. The rearrangement joins TRBV4-1 to TRBJ2-1; 13 bases align to TRBD2. This CDR3 contains 17 residues. Germline V gene data show CDR1 as MGHRA and CDR2 as YSYEKL. J lost 3 bases, V lost 4 bases, and 6 bases had no gene match.

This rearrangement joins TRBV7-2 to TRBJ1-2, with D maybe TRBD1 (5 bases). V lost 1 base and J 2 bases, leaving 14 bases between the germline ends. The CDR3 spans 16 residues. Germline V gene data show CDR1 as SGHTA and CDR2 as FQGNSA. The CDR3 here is CASSLGGAGGNYGYTF. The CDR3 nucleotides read TGTGCCAGCAGCTTAGGAGGGGCGGGGGGAAACTATGGCTACACCTTC.